Described below is a single T cell receptor beta chain sequence and its context. This sample stems from a study of blood T cell repertoires in COVID-19. Study context: From T cells, B-cell-depleted T cells, or PBMCs came the material, which was cDNA or gDNA.

This CDR3 contains 13 residues. Germline CDR1 and CDR2: ENHRY and SYGVKD. Trimming removed 3 bases at V and 7 bases at J, with 12 bases between. Per the original data handling: How many nucleated cells were present was estimated from reference gene primer amplification. Sequenced by immunoSEQ multiplex PCR; TCRdb stores in-frame clones only, minus some. V, J and clone size are those of that table, while D and trimming were read from the DNA. The table includes 120,000 to 150,000 clones, around 87% detected once. This sequence was found in a woman aged 50 to 60 with active or convalescent COVID-19. Input material: peripheral blood. J is TRBJ1-2 and V is TRBV10-3; TRBD1 might be the D (5 bases). The CDR3 reads CAISEGANAGYTF. The DNA for the CDR3 is TGTGCCATCAGTGAAGGGGCGAATGCTGGCTACACCTTC.